What follows are 15 T cell receptor beta chains derived from one specimen sequenced in a study of spatial heterogeneity in lung cancer. The antigens of these receptors remain unknown. One entry per CDR3 protein, called by TCRdb with MiXCR from the 5' RACE reads. This sample has about 22,000 distinct CDR3 sequences, with about 9.3% found just once. Study observations and caveats: Mutation tallies in tumors tracked expanded intratumoral alpha and beta TCR counts.

Time point of the sample: sample taken at primary tumor resection. The material was lung tumor tissue, obtained at surgery. These receptors originate from a male donor with early-stage non-small cell lung cancer.

This clonotype was counted ten times or more. This chain uses TRBV5-1 with TRBJ1-4; D might be TRBD1 (6 bases). Germline assignment: CDR1 SGHRS and CDR2 YFSETQ. Trimming stripped 3 bases from V and 8 bases from J, with 17 bases between. There are 15 residues in the CDR3. In DNA form, the CDR3 reads TGCGCCAGCAGCTCGAACACAGGGATCGGGGAAAAACTGTTTTTT. Protein: CASSSNTGIGEKLFF. The full variable domain, its missing parts supplied by reference TRBV5-1 and TRBJ1-4, is KAGVTQTPRYLIKTRGQQVTLSCSPISGHRSVSWYQQTPGQGLQFLFEYFSETQRNKGNFPGRFSGRQFSNSRSEMNVSTLELGDSALYLCASSSNTGIGEKLFFGSGTQLSVL.

This clonotype was observed at least ten times. The chain joins TRBV7-2 to TRBJ2-1, with 11 positions matching TRBD2. Looked up from germline, CDR1 is SGHTA and CDR2 is FQGNSA. V trimming: 3 bases; J trimming: 15 bases; junction bases outside the gene matches: 7. The CDR3 is 13 residues long. This CDR3 reads CASSFSGGAGGFF. The CDR3 bases are TGTGCCAGCAGCTTTAGCGGGGGGGCTGGAGGGTTCTTC.

This clonotype was seen only a few times. This sequence joins TRBV7-9 and TRBJ2-3; D possibly corresponds to TRBD2 (6 bases). Germline V gene lookup returns CDR1 SEHNR and CDR2 FQNEAQ (reference sequence). This CDR3 contains 14 residues. Trimming took 2 bases from V and 3 from J, leaving 9 bases between them. The CDR3, as DNA: TGTGCCAGCAGCTTAATCGGGGGTACAGATACGCAGTATTTT. Its protein is CASSLIGGTDTQYF.

Ten or more counts support this clonotype. This chain joins TRBV6-6 and TRBJ2-6, with D perhaps matching TRBD1 (6 bases). V lost 6 bases and J lost 2, with 8 bases in between. CDR1 and CDR2 (germline): MNHNY, SVGAGI (reference sequence). The CDR3 extends over 14 amino acids. The CDR3 DNA is TGTGCCAGCAGCGGGACAACTGGGGCCAACGTCCTGACTTTC. Amino acids: CASSGTTGANVLTF.

This clonotype was seen ten or more times. V usage is TRBV7-9 and J usage is TRBJ1-2; no definite D call. The CDR3 extends over 13 amino acids. V lost 3 bases, J lost 4 bases, and 9 bases lay in between. Germline CDR1 SEHNR, CDR2 FQNEAQ (reference sequence). In DNA form, the CDR3 reads TGTGCCAGCAGCTTCACGACGTCCTATGGCTACACCTTC. This translates into CASSFTTSYGYTF.

This clonotype was counted many times. The CDR3 spells CSARPGLAGAVYNEQFF. Here the CDR3 DNA reads TGCAGTGCTAGGCCGGGACTAGCGGGGGCCGTTTACAATGAGCAGTTCTTC. The chain couples TRBV20-1 to TRBJ2-1; TRBD2 matches at 14 bases. Looked up from germline, CDR1 is DFQATT and CDR2 is SNEGSKA (reference sequence). This CDR3 contains 17 residues. V trimming: 3 bases; J trimming: 4 bases; junction bases outside the gene matches: 8.

Many counts were recorded for this clonotype. The chain recombines TRBV20-1 with TRBJ1-1; D is ambiguous. The CDR3 is 15 residues long. Germline V gene lookup returns CDR1 DFQATT and CDR2 SNEGSKA (reference sequence). Between the trimmed V and J ends, which lost 5 bases and 1 base, there was a span of 17 bases. The CDR3 region has the DNA TGCAGTGCTCTCCCTTCTGGGCGGCAGAACACTGAAGCTTTCTTT. Its protein is CSALPSGRQNTEAFF.

This clonotype came up a few times. The V call is TRBV9, the J call TRBJ2-3, with D possibly being TRBD1 or TRBD2 (5 bases each). Per the germline V gene, CDR1 is SGDLS and CDR2 is YYNGEE. CDR3 size: 15 residues. V lost 2 bases and J 1 base, leaving 11 bases between the germline ends. CDR3 in DNA: TGTGCCAGCAGCGTCGGGGCAGGAGGCACAGATACGCAGTATTTT. Its protein is CASSVGAGGTDTQYF.

The J gene is TRBJ1-6, the V gene TRBV7-2; no reliable D call. The CDR3 is made up of 14 amino acids. Trimming left V 2 bases short and J 8 bases short, with 10 bases between. The germline CDR1 and CDR2 sequences are SGHTA and FQGNSA. This CDR3 reads CASSLIVHYSPLHF. In DNA form, the CDR3 reads TGTGCCAGCAGCTTAATAGTGCACTATTCACCCCTCCACTTT.

This clonotype was seen many times. The chain recombines TRBV4-2 with TRBJ2-3; no definite D call. This CDR3 spans 13 amino acids. V lost 0 bases and J lost 6, with 7 bases in between. CDR1 is LGHNA, CDR2 YNFKEQ, per germline. This chain's CDR3 is CASSQDSRDTQYF. The DNA for the CDR3 is TGTGCCAGCAGCCAAGATTCTCGGGATACGCAGTATTTT.

The V and J genes are TRBV7-9 and TRBJ2-1, with 9 positions matching TRBD1. The germline V gene encodes CDR1 SEHNR and CDR2 FQNEAQ (reference sequence). V trimming: 5 bases; J trimming: 8 bases; junction bases outside the gene matches: 10. The CDR3 consists of 15 residues. The chain's CDR3 is CASSPGTGSLDEQFF. CDR3 sequence (DNA): TGTGCCAGCAGCCCCGGGACAGGGAGTCTGGATGAGCAGTTCTTC. Complete variable domain (other parts from reference TRBV7-9 and TRBJ2-1): DTGVSQNPRHKITKRGQNVTFRCDPISEHNRLYWYRQTLGQGPEFLTYFQNEAQLEKSRLLSDRFSAERPKGSFSTLEIQRTEQGDSAMYLCASSPGTGSLDEQFFGPGTRLTVL.

This clonotype showed up many times. The chain links TRBV29-1 to TRBJ2-7; TRBD1 matches 11 bases. The CDR3 has 15 amino acids. The germline CDR1 and CDR2 sequences are SQVTM and ANQGSEA. With V trimmed by 3 bases and J by 0 bases, 4 bases remained unmatched. The CDR3 loop is CSVEFGTGGSYEQYF. As DNA, the CDR3 is TGCAGCGTTGAGTTTGGGACAGGGGGCTCCTACGAGCAGTACTTC.

At least ten counts were recorded for this clonotype. The CDR3 reads CAISDRQGSTEAFF. The CDR3, as DNA: TGTGCCATCAGTGATCGGCAGGGGAGCACTGAAGCTTTCTTT. This rearrangement joins TRBV10-3 to TRBJ1-1; possible D gene TRBD1, 6 bases. V lost 3 bases and J 4 bases, leaving 12 bases between the germline ends. Germline CDR1 is ENHRY and CDR2 is SYGVKD. The CDR3 consists of 14 residues.

This clonotype was observed at least ten times. The chain links TRBV6-4 to TRBJ2-1, with 11 bases lining up with TRBD1. The CDR3 is 14 residues long. CDR1 is MRHNA, CDR2 SNTAGT, per germline. With V trimmed by 6 bases and J by 6 bases, 4 bases remained unmatched. The CDR3 DNA is TGTGCCAGCAGCCCCGGGACAGGGGGCAATGAGCAGTTCTTC. It is translated as CASSPGTGGNEQFF.

Many counts were recorded for this clonotype. The chain carries TRBV6-5 and TRBJ2-7; weak D call: TRBD1 (6 bases). This CDR3 comprises 14 residues. Trimming removed 6 bases at V and 2 bases at J, with 14 bases between. CDR1 MNHEY and CDR2 SVGAGI come from the germline V gene. In DNA form, the CDR3 reads TGTGCCAGCAGGCCCGGGACATCGACCTACGAGCAGTACTTC. Translating it yields CASRPGTSTYEQYF.